The rows below give T cell receptor beta chains drawn from one sample of a study of human T cells and chemical hapten exposure. Via MiXCR, TCRdb re-called the RACE reads, giving one row per CDR3 protein. The table has tens of thousands of distinct CDR3 sequences, roughly 9.1% seen once; the top ten hold around 4%. The sequences come from whole blood, collected in connection with sensitization to the hapten diphenylcyclopropenone (DPC). All receptors come from a woman aged 40 to 50 with alopecia areata. Some clones in this sample may be carry-over from other donors' samples. Both conserved end residues are part of each CDR3. Each record gives: J gene, V gene, CDR3 protein.

J gene: TRBJ2-7
V gene: TRBV7-9
CDR3 protein: CASSPWDRAYEQYF

J gene: TRBJ1-2
V gene: TRBV27
CDR3 protein: CASRELGTGGNYGYTF

J gene: TRBJ2-3
V gene: TRBV5-1
CDR3 protein: CASSSDSTSTDTQYF

J gene: TRBJ2-3
V gene: TRBV7-2
CDR3 protein: CASSLGDYTTDTQYF

J gene: TRBJ2-7
V gene: TRBV4-1
CDR3 protein: CASSLEGVYEQYF

J gene: TRBJ2-7
V gene: TRBV20-1
CDR3 protein: CSVGRSVDEQYF

J gene: TRBJ2-6
V gene: TRBV27
CDR3 protein: CASSRRGSSGANVLTF

J gene: TRBJ2-3
V gene: TRBV27
CDR3 protein: CASRYGGGADTQYF

J gene: TRBJ1-6
V gene: TRBV14
CDR3 protein: CASSQEEQGSRNSPLHF

J gene: TRBJ1-1
V gene: TRBV3-1
CDR3 protein: CASSQVGGMGTEAFF

J gene: TRBJ2-3
V gene: TRBV5-4
CDR3 protein: CASSRGEDTQYF

J gene: TRBJ1-1
V gene: TRBV12-3/TRBV12-4
CDR3 protein: CASSLSRGNTEAFF

J gene: TRBJ2-7
V gene: TRBV4-2
CDR3 protein: CASSHRTDGSYEQYF

J gene: TRBJ1-1
V gene: TRBV4-1
CDR3 protein: CASSQAYRGRTEAFF

J gene: TRBJ2-2
V gene: TRBV30
CDR3 protein: CAWASGGATVNTGELFF

J gene: TRBJ1-5
V gene: TRBV7-2
CDR3 protein: CASSTDINQPQHF

J gene: TRBJ2-1
V gene: TRBV5-1
CDR3 protein: CASSLGDRDPNEQFF

J gene: TRBJ1-2
V gene: TRBV5-6
CDR3 protein: CASSLGTVRLGYTF

J gene: TRBJ1-2
V gene: TRBV19
CDR3 protein: CASRDPAPADGYTF

J gene: TRBJ2-5
V gene: TRBV3-2
CDR3 protein: CASSQDRTEQETQYF

J gene: TRBJ2-1
V gene: TRBV6-5
CDR3 protein: CASSRTPQSSYNEQFF

J gene: TRBJ1-2
V gene: TRBV28
CDR3 protein: CASSLNSANYGYTF

J gene: TRBJ2-1
V gene: TRBV7-2
CDR3 protein: CASSSVGRVNNEQFF

J gene: TRBJ2-3
V gene: TRBV4-1
CDR3 protein: CASSQAGADTQYF

J gene: TRBJ1-6
V gene: TRBV7-2
CDR3 protein: CASSFDRMSSYNSPLHF

J gene: TRBJ2-5
V gene: TRBV10-3
CDR3 protein: CAISDPVGETQYF

J gene: TRBJ2-2
V gene: TRBV5-4
CDR3 protein: CASSSVAGGLYTGELFF

J gene: TRBJ1-2
V gene: TRBV5-6
CDR3 protein: CASSLGQYGYTF